This T cell receptor (beta chain) was identified during a study of T cell repertoires in cytomegalovirus infection. Study as a whole: In public TCR beta signatures, there were indications of both CMV infection and matching HLA type.

Study observations and caveats: Adding up the frequency of public TCR beta families identified people who carried CMV plus the relevant HLA.

This clonotype was seen more than once but under ten times. What it binds is not known. TCRdb called the reads again in MiXCR, with one record for every CDR3 protein. The sample comprises about 830,000 distinct CDR3 sequences, about 30% of which are singletons, and around 12% rests with the top ten. Trimming removed 2 bases from V and 5 bases from J, with 13 bases in between. Germline CDR1 MNHNS, CDR2 SASEGT. This CDR3 region has 16 residues. This chain links TRBV6-1 with TRBJ1-6; no firm D call. The sequenced sample was cultured CD8+ T cells from PBMCs, obtained from culture after CMV antigen stimulation. The clonotype comes from a human donor in good health (CMV status not recorded). Some clones in this sample may be carry-over from other donors' samples. The DNA of the CDR3 is TGTGCCAGCAGTGAAACATATTGGGCGGATAATTCACCCCTCCACTTT. As protein: CASSETYWADNSPLHF.